This T cell receptor beta chain was captured by sequencing in a study of early T cells in non-severe SARS-CoV-2 infection (dated by TCRdb to the early 2020s). Study-wide context: TCR sequencing used bulk RNA from unsorted whole blood, so alpha and beta chains could not be paired. Points the paper makes about the study in general: VDJdb matching was skewed toward anti-spike CD8 responses and likely underestimated virus-specific expansions by missing private and CD4 specificities.

Library preparation employed 5' RACE. The listed sequencing device is NextSeq 500. In the TCR library protocol, unique molecular identifiers were attached to individual cDNA molecules to correct for PCR bias and sequencing error. Both TCR alpha and beta chains were sequenced, and tight co-correlation was observed between alpha and beta sequence abundances in each sample. The study's own analysis went as follows. V gene, J gene and CDR3 annotation of TCR sequences was performed with Decombinator V4. Expanded TCRs were defined as changing significantly between any two time points under a Poisson model with p below 0.0001. TCR abundances were normalised to the total number of TCRs sequenced per sample and expressed as counts per million. MAIT TCRs were defined by TRAV1-2 paired with TRAJ12, TRAJ20 or TRAJ33, and iNKT TCRs by TRAV10 paired with TRAJ18. VDJdb, accessed 1 November 2021, was searched for CMV, EBV and SARS-CoV-2 annotated TCRs, excluding TCRs annotated for multiple antigens. In TCRdb, the public reads were trimmed at Q25 with fastp and aligned with MiXCR, with productive beta chains retained. Rows merge per CDR3 protein into single entries with the most common DNA and genes. These V and J calls are TCRdb output, not the study's own analysis. This sample has 60,000 to 80,000 distinct CDR3 sequences in its table, and 10% to 15% of those were observed once. Jointly, the top ten make up roughly 3.8% of the sample.

This was a case-control study nested in a cohort of healthcare workers in London, UK, who had nasopharyngeal swab PCR tests and blood samples taken every week. Healthcare workers were recruited between 23 and 31 March 2020, during the week of the UK lockdown, and were followed weekly for up to about 15 weeks. This clonotype was seen ten or more times. Its target antigen remains unknown. Per-base quality was not reported, and no clone a single base away is much larger than it. The CDR3 spans 15 residues, from the cysteine through the phenylalanine. The sequence is cut down to CDR3 DNA, 45 bases in frame from base 1. Ends trimmed: V by 4 bases, J by 1 base; bases unmatched to a gene: 2. The germline V gene (reference sequence) yields WNHNN for CDR1 and SYGVQD for CDR2.

The rearranged chain carries TRBV10-1 and TRBJ2-3; TRBD2 agrees with 10 junctional bases. The material sequenced was whole blood. The sequence came from an adult who was a healthcare worker with PCR-confirmed SARS-CoV-2 infection or an uninfected control (not recorded which). This receptor carries the CDR3 CASSAGTSGTDTQYF. The DNA is as follows: TGCGCCAGCAGTGCCGGGACTAGCGGCACAGATACGCAGTATTTT.